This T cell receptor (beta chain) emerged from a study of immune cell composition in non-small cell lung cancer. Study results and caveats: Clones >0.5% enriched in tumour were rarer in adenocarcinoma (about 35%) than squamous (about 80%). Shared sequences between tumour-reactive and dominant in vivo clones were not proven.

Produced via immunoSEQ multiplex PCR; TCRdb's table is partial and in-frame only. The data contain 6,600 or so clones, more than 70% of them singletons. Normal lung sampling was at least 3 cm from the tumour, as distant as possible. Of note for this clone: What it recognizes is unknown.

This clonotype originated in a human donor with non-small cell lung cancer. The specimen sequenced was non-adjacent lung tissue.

CDR3 DNA: TGTGCCAGCAGTCAAAGCGGGGGTCCAGAGACCCAGTACTTC. This gives the protein CASSQSGGPETQYF. J is TRBJ2-5 and V is TRBV28; 8 bases are shared with TRBD2. CDR3 length: 14 amino acids. V lost 5 bases, J lost 4 bases, and 6 bases stayed unmatched. The germline V gene has CDR1 MDHEN and CDR2 SYDVKM.